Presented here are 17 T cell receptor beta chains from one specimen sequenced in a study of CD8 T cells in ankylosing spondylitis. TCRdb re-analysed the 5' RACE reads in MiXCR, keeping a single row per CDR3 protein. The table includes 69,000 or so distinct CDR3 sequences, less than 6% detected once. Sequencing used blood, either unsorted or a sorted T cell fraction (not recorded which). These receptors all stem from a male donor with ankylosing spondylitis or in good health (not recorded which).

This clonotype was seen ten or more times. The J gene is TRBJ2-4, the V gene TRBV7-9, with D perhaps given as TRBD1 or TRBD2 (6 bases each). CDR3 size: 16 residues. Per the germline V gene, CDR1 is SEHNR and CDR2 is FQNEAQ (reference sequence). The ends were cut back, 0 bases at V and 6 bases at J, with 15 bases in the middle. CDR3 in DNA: TGTGCCAGCAGCTTAGCGTGGAGGGGGGTACGAAACATTCAGTACTTC. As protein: CASSLAWRGVRNIQYF.

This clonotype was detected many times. CDR3 region: CASSLGSGTEPQDTQYF. The CDR3 DNA reads TGTGCCAGCAGCTTGGGCTCCGGGACAGAGCCGCAGGATACGCAGTATTTT. This chain uses TRBV5-4 with TRBJ2-3; 7 bases agree with TRBD1. In germline, CDR1 is SGHNT, CDR2 YYREEE (reference sequence). The CDR3 has 17 amino acids. V lost 0 bases to trimming and J lost 6 bases; unmatched junction nucleotides: 13.

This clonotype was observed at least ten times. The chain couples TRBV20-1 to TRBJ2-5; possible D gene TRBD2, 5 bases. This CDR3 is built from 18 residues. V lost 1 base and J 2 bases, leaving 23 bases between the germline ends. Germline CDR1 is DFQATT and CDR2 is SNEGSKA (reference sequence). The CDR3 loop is CSARAGMEADRPQETQYF. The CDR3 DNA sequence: TGCAGTGCTAGAGCTGGGATGGAGGCGGATAGACCTCAAGAGACCCAGTACTTC.

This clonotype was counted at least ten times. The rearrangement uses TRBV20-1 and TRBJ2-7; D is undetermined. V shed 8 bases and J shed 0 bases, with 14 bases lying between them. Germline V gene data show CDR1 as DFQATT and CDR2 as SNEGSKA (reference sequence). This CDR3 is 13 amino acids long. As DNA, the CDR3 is TGCAGTATTCCCCTTGGTGGCTCCTACGAGCAGTACTTC. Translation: CSIPLGGSYEQYF.

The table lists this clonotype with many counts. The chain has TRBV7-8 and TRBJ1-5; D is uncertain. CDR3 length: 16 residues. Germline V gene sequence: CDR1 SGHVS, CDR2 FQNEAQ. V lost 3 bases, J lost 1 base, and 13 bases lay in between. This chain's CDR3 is CASSFRPRGSNQPQHF. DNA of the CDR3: TGTGCCAGCAGCTTTAGACCTCGAGGGAGCAATCAGCCCCAGCATTTT.

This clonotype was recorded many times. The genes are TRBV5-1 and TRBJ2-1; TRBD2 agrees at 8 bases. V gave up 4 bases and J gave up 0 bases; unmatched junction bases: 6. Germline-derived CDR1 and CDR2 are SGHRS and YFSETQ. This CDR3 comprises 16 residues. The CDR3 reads CASSGSGLGSYNEQFF. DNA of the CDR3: TGCGCCAGCAGCGGCTCGGGACTAGGCTCCTACAATGAGCAGTTCTTC.

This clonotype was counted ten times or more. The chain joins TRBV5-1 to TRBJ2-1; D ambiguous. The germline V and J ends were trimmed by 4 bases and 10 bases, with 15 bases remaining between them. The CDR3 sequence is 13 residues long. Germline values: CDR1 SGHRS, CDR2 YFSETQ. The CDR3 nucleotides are TGCGCCAGCAGCCTCATAGACACACCCGAGCAGTTCTTC. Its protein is CASSLIDTPEQFF.

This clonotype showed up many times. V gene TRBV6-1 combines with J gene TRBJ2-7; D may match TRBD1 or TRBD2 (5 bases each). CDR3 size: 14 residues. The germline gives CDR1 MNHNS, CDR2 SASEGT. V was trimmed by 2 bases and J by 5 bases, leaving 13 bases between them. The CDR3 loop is CASSERSRGDEQYF. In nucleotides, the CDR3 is TGTGCCAGCAGTGAAAGATCTCGAGGGGACGAGCAGTACTTC.

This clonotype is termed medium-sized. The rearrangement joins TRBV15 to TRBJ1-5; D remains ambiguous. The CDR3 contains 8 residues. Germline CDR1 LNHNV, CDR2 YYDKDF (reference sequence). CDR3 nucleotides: TGTAGCAATCAGCCCCAGCATTTT. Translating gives CSNQPQHF.

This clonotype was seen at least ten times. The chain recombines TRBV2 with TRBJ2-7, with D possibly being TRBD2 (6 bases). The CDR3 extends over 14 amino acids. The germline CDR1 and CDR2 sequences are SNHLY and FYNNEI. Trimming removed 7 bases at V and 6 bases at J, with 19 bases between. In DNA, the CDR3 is TGTGCCAGCAACCTACTTGGAGGGACGGGCGAGCAGTACTTC. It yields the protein CASNLLGGTGEQYF.

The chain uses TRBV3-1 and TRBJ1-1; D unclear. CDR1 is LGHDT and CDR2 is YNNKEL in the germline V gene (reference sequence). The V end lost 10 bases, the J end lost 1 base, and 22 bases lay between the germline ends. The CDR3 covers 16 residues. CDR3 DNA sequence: TGTGCCACCTCCAAAGGCGCGTCAGCGGGGAACACTGAAGCTTTCTTT. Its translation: CATSKGASAGNTEAFF.

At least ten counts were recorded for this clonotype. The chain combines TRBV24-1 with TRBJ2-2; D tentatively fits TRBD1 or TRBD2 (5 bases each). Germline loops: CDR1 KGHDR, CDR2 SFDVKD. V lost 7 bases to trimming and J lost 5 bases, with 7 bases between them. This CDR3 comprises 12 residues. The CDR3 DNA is TGTGCCACCAGAGAGGGGACCGGGGAGCTGTTTTTT. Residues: CATREGTGELFF.

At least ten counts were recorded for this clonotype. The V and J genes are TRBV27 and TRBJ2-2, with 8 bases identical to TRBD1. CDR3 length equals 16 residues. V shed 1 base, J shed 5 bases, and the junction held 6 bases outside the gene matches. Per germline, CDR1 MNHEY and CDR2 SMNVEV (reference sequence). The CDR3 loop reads CASSLLRTGMTGELFF. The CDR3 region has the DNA TGTGCCAGCAGTTTATTGCGGACAGGGATGACCGGGGAGCTGTTTTTT.

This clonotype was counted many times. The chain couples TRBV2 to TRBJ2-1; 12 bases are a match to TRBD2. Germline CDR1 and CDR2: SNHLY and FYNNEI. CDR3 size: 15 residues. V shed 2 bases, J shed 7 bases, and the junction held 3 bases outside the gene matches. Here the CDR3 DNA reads TGTGCCAGCAGTGAATCTAGCGGGGGGGGAAATGAGCAGTTCTTC. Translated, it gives CASSESSGGGNEQFF.

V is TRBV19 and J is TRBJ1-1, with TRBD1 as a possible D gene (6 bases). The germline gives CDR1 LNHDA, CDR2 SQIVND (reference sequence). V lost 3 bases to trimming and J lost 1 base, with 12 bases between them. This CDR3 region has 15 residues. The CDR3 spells CASSIRTQGNTEAFF. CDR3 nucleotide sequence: TGTGCCAGTAGTATCCGGACACAGGGGAACACTGAAGCTTTCTTT.

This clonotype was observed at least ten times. Here the CDR3 reads CASSLSGGRETQYF. CDR3 sequence (DNA): TGCGCCAGCAGCTTGTCGGGGGGTCGAGAGACCCAGTACTTC. This chain joins TRBV5-1 and TRBJ2-5; 7 bases fit TRBD2. V lost 1 base, J lost 4 bases, and 4 bases stayed unmatched. The CDR3 length is 14 residues. Germline CDR1 and CDR2: SGHRS and YFSETQ. Supplemented by reference TRBV5-1 and TRBJ2-5, the full variable domain reads KAGVTQTPRYLIKTRGQQVTLSCSPISGHRSVSWYQQTPGQGLQFLFEYFSETQRNKGNFPGRFSGRQFSNSRSEMNVSTLELGDSALYLCASSLSGGRETQYFGPGTRLLVL.

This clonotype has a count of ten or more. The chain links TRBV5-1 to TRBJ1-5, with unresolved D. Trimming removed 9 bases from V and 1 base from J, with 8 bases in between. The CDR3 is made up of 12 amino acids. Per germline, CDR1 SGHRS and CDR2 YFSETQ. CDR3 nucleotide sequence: TGCGCCAACACCGACAGCAATCAGCCCCAGCATTTT. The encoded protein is CANTDSNQPQHF.